The 7 T cell receptor beta chains in this list originate from one sample, sequenced in a study of shared clonotypes between healthy human individuals. Here immunoSEQ multiplex PCR was the method, and the copy in TCRdb shows in-frame clones only, minus some. The data show roughly 2 million clones, 95% seen once. Sequenced sample: naive CD4+ T cells sorted from blood. Subset noted: CD45RA+ positively selected. All receptors come from a man between 18 and 35 years old in good health.

CDR3 DNA sequence: TGTGCCAGCAGGGGGGACAGGAACGAGCAGTACTTC. It yields the protein CASRGDRNEQYF. V usage is TRBV27 and J usage is TRBJ2-7, with 8 bases fitting TRBD1. Losses at the gene ends were 6 bases for V and 5 bases for J; bases not matched to a gene: 3. Per germline, CDR1 MNHEY and CDR2 SMNVEV (reference sequence). The CDR3 has 12 amino acids.

CDR3 coding DNA: TGTGCCAGCTCACCACCTTTAGGGACAGTTCAAGAGACCCAGTACTTC. Its protein is CASSPPLGTVQETQYF. J is TRBJ2-5 and V is TRBV18; 7 nucleotides agree with TRBD1. Germline V CDR1 and CDR2: KGHSH, LQKENI. CDR3 size: 16 residues. The junction had 6 bases not matched to a gene; V was cut back by 0 bases and J by 2 bases. The whole variable domain, remainder taken from reference TRBV18 and TRBJ2-5, is NAGVMQNPRHLVRRRGQEARLRCSPMKGHSHVYWYRQLPEEGLKFMVYLQKENIIDESGMPKERFSAEFPKEGPSILRIQQVVRGDSAAYFCASSPPLGTVQETQYFGPGTRLLVL.

The V call is TRBV25-1, the J call TRBJ2-1, with 12 positions matching TRBD2. Germline V gene sequence: CDR1 MGHDK, CDR2 SYGVNS. V gave up 5 bases and J gave up 4 bases; unmatched junction bases: 3. This CDR3 region has 15 residues. The CDR3 sequence is CASSRLAGEYNEQFF. For the CDR3, the DNA is TGTGCCAGCAGTCGACTAGCGGGGGAGTACAATGAGCAGTTCTTC. Looking up the rest from reference TRBV25-1 and TRBJ2-1 gives the full variable domain: EADIYQTPRYLVIGTGKKITLECSQTMGHDKMYWYQQDPGMELHLIHYSYGVNSTEKGDLSSESTVSRIRTEHFPLTLESARPSHTSQYLCASSRLAGEYNEQFFGPGTRLTVL.

V is TRBV5-1 and J is TRBJ1-4; D call uncertain. Trimming removed 0 bases from V and 2 bases from J, with 11 bases in between. In germline, CDR1 is SGHRS, CDR2 YFSETQ. The CDR3 has 16 residues. Written as DNA, the CDR3 is TGCGCCAGCAGCTTGGAAGGCCTTGGGACTAATGAAAAACTGTTTTTT. The encoded protein is CASSLEGLGTNEKLFF.

The chain has TRBV11-2 and TRBJ1-1; D is uncertain. The V end was cut by 5 bases, the J end by 6 bases, with 16 bases between. The CDR3 runs 14 residues. Germline CDR1 reads SGHAT; CDR2 reads FQNNGV. The CDR3 is CASSQPMERSEAFF. The CDR3 DNA sequence: TGTGCCAGCAGCCAACCGATGGAGAGATCTGAAGCTTTCTTT.

This chain links TRBV10-1 with TRBJ1-3; no clear D. The CDR3 runs 11 residues. Germline assignment: CDR1 WNHNN and CDR2 SYGVQD (reference sequence). V was trimmed by 2 bases and J by 9 bases, leaving 5 bases between them. The CDR3 DNA is TGCGCCAGCAGTGAGAGACCCACCATATATTTT. Translated, it gives CASSERPTIYF.

The genes are TRBV28 and TRBJ2-7, with D perhaps TRBD2 (6 bases). Germline-derived CDR1 and CDR2 are MDHEN and SYDVKM. The V gene lost 3 bases and the J gene lost 3 bases, with 12 bases spanning the gap. This CDR3 has 14 amino acids. The CDR3 region has the DNA TGTGCCAGCAGTTTGGCGGGGTCCCTCTACGAGCAGTACTTC. Its protein product is CASSLAGSLYEQYF. Supplemented by reference TRBV28 and TRBJ2-7, the full variable domain reads DVKVTQSSRYLVKRTGEKVFLECVQDMDHENMFWYRQDPGLGLRLIYFSYDVKMKEKGDIPEGYSVSREKKERFSLILESASTNQTSMYLCASSLAGSLYEQYFGPGTRLTVT.